The rows below give T cell receptor beta chains drawn from one sample of a study of T cells in Graves' hyperthyroidism and ophthalmopathy. TCRdb called the multiplex PCR reads again in MiXCR, with one record for every CDR3 protein. Counted here are around 290,000 distinct CDR3 sequences, about 14% occurring once; the ten biggest clones make up approximately 7.8%. The sequencing input was blood. These receptors were taken from a woman aged 30 to 39 with Graves' hyperthyroidism that later progressed to Graves' ophthalmopathy. Each CDR3 is given with its conserved first and last residue. D genes are given only for firm matches. Where a row states a size, it is once, few, many or the class of an expanded clone; other rows omit it.

many	TRBD2	TRBV7-9	TRBJ2-3	TGTGCCAGCAGGCCCACCGGGACTAGCGGGGATACGCAGTATTTT	CASRPTGTSGDTQYF
few	.	TRBV5-4	TRBJ2-7	TGTGCCAGCAGCCCCAGGATAGGGGGTATGGACGAGCAGTACTTC	CASSPRIGGMDEQYF
few	.	TRBV7-9	TRBJ2-3	TGTGCCAGCAGCTTTCCTACGCAGTATTTT	CASSFPTQYF
.	TRBD2	TRBV19	TRBJ2-3	TGTGCCAGTAGTAGGACTAGCGGGAGACTCACAGATACGCAGTATTTT	CASSRTSGRLTDTQYF
many	TRBD2	TRBV28	TRBJ2-1	TGTGCCGGCAGTTTAGGGACTAGCGGGGTTCATTCCTACAATGAGCAGTTCTTC	CAGSLGTSGVHSYNEQFF
few	.	TRBV4-1	TRBJ2-5	TGCGCCAGCAGCCGCTCCGAGACCCAGTACTTC	CASSRSETQYF
few	.	TRBV6-1	TRBJ2-3	TGTGCCAGCAGGCGGCTAGCAACCGATACGCAGTATTTT	CASRRLATDTQYF
many	.	TRBV2	TRBJ1-3	TGTGCCAGCAGCACGACAGCGAGCTCTGGAAACACCATATATTTT	CASSTTASSGNTIYF
.	TRBD2	TRBV19	TRBJ2-1	TGTGCCAGTAGCCCCTTACTAGCGGGAGTACTCAATGAGCAGTTCTTC	CASSPLLAGVLNEQFF
many	TRBD1	TRBV6-1	TRBJ2-7	TGTGCCAGCAGTGTGTTCGCAGGGGGCTCCTACGAGCAGTACTTC	CASSVFAGGSYEQYF
few	.	TRBV9	TRBJ2-3	TGTGCCAGCAGCGTAGAAGCTTGGGGAAGCACAGATACGCAGTATTTT	CASSVEAWGSTDTQYF
many	TRBD2	TRBV20-1	TRBJ2-1	TGCAGTGCCGCAACTAGCGGGAGTGTCTACAATGAGCAGTTCTTC	CSAATSGSVYNEQFF
.	TRBD2	TRBV7-2	TRBJ2-7	TGTGCCAGCAGCCCCACGGGCGGGGGGGCCTACGAGCAGTACTTC	CASSPTGGGAYEQYF
few	.	TRBV19	TRBJ2-7	TGTGCCAGTAGTATATCCCAGGGCTCCTACGAGCAGTACTTC	CASSISQGSYEQYF
many	.	TRBV28	TRBJ2-1	TGTGCCAGCAGTGACATCGGGGAGCGGAGCCCAAATGAGCAGTTCTTC	CASSDIGERSPNEQFF
few	.	TRBV19	TRBJ1-2	TGTGCCAGTAGTAGAAGTCAAGACTATGGCTACACCTTC	CASSRSQDYGYTF
many	TRBD2	TRBV7-2	TRBJ2-2	TGTGCCAGCAGCTTACCTAGCGGGCTTCCCGGGGAGCTGTTTTTT	CASSLPSGLPGELFF